These 19 T cell receptor beta chains share one sample of origin, sequenced in a study of blood T cell repertoires in COVID-19. Sequencing was performed with immunoSEQ multiplex PCR; in TCRdb, only in-frame clones are kept and a portion is missing. The sample carries 65,000 to 90,000 clones, roughly 90% recorded once. The sequencing sample was made of peripheral blood. All receptors derive from a woman aged 45 to 65 with active or convalescent COVID-19.

This clone was seen just once. The chain employs TRBV28 and TRBJ1-4, with D possibly matching TRBD1 (5 bases). V lost 2 bases and J lost 8, with 9 bases in between. Germline V gives CDR1 MDHEN, CDR2 SYDVKM. The CDR3 consists of 13 residues. CDR3 loop: CASSLRGTEKLFF. CDR3 sequence (DNA): TGTGCCAGCAGTTTAAGGGGTACCGAAAAACTGTTTTTT.

V usage is TRBV6-2 or TRBV6-3 and J usage is TRBJ1-6; 7 bases map to TRBD1. The CDR3 is 14 amino acids. Trimming at V came to 2 bases and at J to 10 bases, leaving 5 bases not matched to a gene. The germline V gene encodes CDR1 MNHEY and CDR2 SVGEGT. The CDR3 nucleotides are TGTGCCAGCAGTTACCTCAGGGGGAACTCACCCCTCCACTTT. This encodes CASSYLRGNSPLHF.

This sequence joins TRBV19 and TRBJ2-2; D call uncertain. Looked up from germline, CDR1 is LNHDA and CDR2 is SQIVND (reference sequence). The CDR3 is 12 residues long. V was shortened by 5 bases and J by 5 bases, with 6 bases between the two germline ends. The DNA for the CDR3 is TGTGCCAGTAGTTACATAACCGGGGAGCTGTTTTTT. It specifies CASSYITGELFF.

The V call is TRBV7-9, the J call TRBJ2-7, with 10 bases that match TRBD2. Trimming took 4 bases from V and 1 from J; bases not matched to a gene: 4. CDR3 length equals 15 residues. Germline V lookup: CDR1 SEHNR, CDR2 FQNEAQ (reference sequence). Here the CDR3 reads CASSSTSGASYEQYF. In nucleotides, the CDR3 is TGTGCCAGCAGCTCAACTAGCGGGGCTTCCTACGAGCAGTACTTC.

V is TRBV27 and J is TRBJ1-1, with TRBD1 matching over 9 bases. After removal of 4 bases from V and 5 bases from J, the junction contained 11 bases not matched to a gene. Germline V gene lookup returns CDR1 MNHEY and CDR2 SMNVEV (reference sequence). The length of the CDR3 is 16 residues. CDR3 protein: CASSSWNGQGLTEAFF. The CDR3 region has the DNA TGTGCCAGCAGTTCCTGGAACGGACAGGGGCTGACTGAAGCTTTCTTT.

The J gene is TRBJ1-6, the V gene TRBV12-3 or TRBV12-4; TRBD1 matches 9 bases. After removal of 7 bases from V and 7 bases from J, the junction contained 2 bases not matched to a gene. There are 13 residues in the CDR3. The CDR3, as DNA: TGTGCCAGCATCGGACAGGGGAATTCACCCCTCCACTTT. This encodes CASIGQGNSPLHF.

This clone was seen just once. This chain joins TRBV7-2 and TRBJ2-7; no firm D call. Trimming shortened V by 8 bases and J by 5 bases, and 16 bases separated the two germline ends. The CDR3 contains 13 residues. Germline CDR1 reads SGHTA; CDR2 reads FQGNSA. CDR3 in amino acids: CASGETEINEQYF. The CDR3 DNA sequence: TGTGCCAGCGGAGAGACGGAAATTAACGAGCAGTACTTC. Drawing the rest from reference TRBV7-2 and TRBJ2-7, the complete variable domain is GAGVSQSPSNKVTEKGKDVELRCDPISGHTALYWYRQSLGQGLEFLIYFQGNSAPDKSGLPSDRFSAERTGGSVSTLTIQRTQQEDSAVYLCASGETEINEQYFGPGTRLTVT.

The genes are TRBV6-5 and TRBJ2-6, with TRBD2 as a possible D gene (6 bases). Trimming took 6 bases from V and 1 from J, leaving 10 bases between them. The length of the CDR3 is 15 residues. Germline CDR1 reads MNHEY; CDR2 reads SVGAGI. The CDR3 DNA reads TGTGCCAGCAGGGCCGGGACTTCTGGGGCCAACGTCCTGACTTTC. Amino acids: CASRAGTSGANVLTF.

The chain joins TRBV18 to TRBJ2-1; 7 nucleotides match TRBD2. Germline-derived CDR1 and CDR2 are KGHSH and LQKENI. The ends lost 6 bases at V and 3 bases at J; junction bases unmatched: 11. The CDR3 is 16 amino acids. CDR3 amino acids: CASSTGLSGGYNEQFF. The CDR3, as DNA: TGTGCCAGCTCGACGGGACTATCGGGGGGCTACAATGAGCAGTTCTTC. The variable domain in full, completed from reference TRBV18 and TRBJ2-1, reads NAGVMQNPRHLVRRRGQEARLRCSPMKGHSHVYWYRQLPEEGLKFMVYLQKENIIDESGMPKERFSAEFPKEGPSILRIQQVVRGDSAAYFCASSTGLSGGYNEQFFGPGTRLTVL.

The chain is built from TRBV19 and TRBJ1-2; possible D gene TRBD1, 6 bases. CDR3 length: 13 amino acids. From germline, CDR1 is LNHDA and CDR2 SQIVND (reference sequence). Trimming removed 5 bases at V and 5 bases at J, with 12 bases between. CDR3 loop: CASSGQLAYGYTF. The CDR3 DNA reads as TGTGCCAGTAGTGGACAGCTCGCGTATGGCTACACCTTC.

Comments on this clone: Other nucleotide sequences from this sample produce the same CDR3. V gene TRBV5-1 combines with J gene TRBJ2-7, with a weak D call TRBD1 (6 bases). The CDR3 has 14 amino acids. Trimming left V 0 bases short and J 1 base short, with 8 bases between. In germline, CDR1 is SGHRS, CDR2 YFSETQ. As DNA, the CDR3 is TGCGCCAGCAGCTTGGACAGGGCTTCCTACGAGCAGTACTTC. Translation gives CASSLDRASYEQYF.

This sequence joins TRBV2 and TRBJ2-4; the match to TRBD1 covers 10 bases. This CDR3 has 16 residues. The J segment lost 2 bases and the V segment lost 3 bases, leaving 4 bases of the junction unmatched. Germline CDR1 reads SNHLY; CDR2 reads FYNNEI. The CDR3 loop reads CASSEGQGITKNIQYF. The CDR3 DNA is TGTGCCAGCAGTGAGGGACAGGGGATAACCAAAAACATTCAGTACTTC.

This clone was observed once. The gene calls are TRBV5-1 and TRBJ2-7; 8 positions agree with TRBD2. The CDR3 sequence is 14 residues long. The V gene end was trimmed by 2 bases and the J gene end by 5 bases; junction bases not matched to a gene: 6. CDR1 and CDR2 from the germline V gene are SGHRS and YFSETQ. The CDR3 DNA reads as TGCGCCAGCAGCTTTGCGGGGGGTTCCCACGAGCAGTACTTC. Translating gives CASSFAGGSHEQYF.

The rearrangement links TRBV5-1 to TRBJ2-3; TRBD2 matches at 10 bases. The CDR3 loop spans 19 amino acids. V dropped 0 bases and J dropped 0; count of bases not matched to a gene: 10. The germline gives CDR1 SGHRS, CDR2 YFSETQ. CDR3 sequence: CASSLAGSGGLGSTDTQYF. CDR3 DNA: TGCGCCAGCAGCTTGGCCGGTAGCGGGGGGTTAGGGAGCACAGATACGCAGTATTTT.

This clone is a singleton in its sample. Other DNA sequences within the sample encode an identical CDR3. The chain links TRBV19 to TRBJ1-2, with 9 bases identical to TRBD1. Trimming at V came to 4 bases and at J to 0 bases, leaving 3 bases not matched to a gene. Per germline, CDR1 LNHDA and CDR2 SQIVND (reference sequence). The CDR3 extends over 15 amino acids. The CDR3 DNA sequence: TGTGCCAGTAGTAGGGGACAGGGCGCTAACTATGGCTACACCTTC. It yields the protein CASSRGQGANYGYTF.

This chain links TRBV4-2 with TRBJ1-2; D gene uncertain. Trimming removed 0 bases from V and 8 bases from J, with 10 bases in between. The CDR3 extends over 13 amino acids. In germline, CDR1 is LGHNA, CDR2 YNFKEQ. The CDR3: CASSQDRGGGYTF. The CDR3 DNA reads TGTGCCAGCAGCCAAGATCGGGGAGGCGGCTACACCTTC.

The V and J genes are TRBV14 and TRBJ2-7; 8 bases match TRBD1. The germline CDR1 and CDR2 sequences are SGHDN and FVKESK. The CDR3 is made up of 15 amino acids. With 3 bases clipped from V and 5 bases from J, the junction kept 9 bases outside the gene matches. CDR3 sequence: CASSQRQGSFNEQYF. CDR3 nucleotides: TGTGCCAGCAGCCAGAGACAGGGGAGTTTCAACGAGCAGTACTTC.

This rearrangement joins TRBV6-5 to TRBJ1-1; 9 bases are a match to TRBD1. This CDR3 contains 15 residues. Germline trimming cut 6 bases from V and 4 bases from J; bases unmatched to any gene: 9. Germline V gene data show CDR1 as MNHEY and CDR2 as SVGAGI. CDR3 nucleotides: TGTGCCAGCAGCACCGGGACAGGGTTGAGCACTGAAGCTTTCTTT. Translating gives CASSTGTGLSTEAFF.

The rearrangement uses TRBV19 and TRBJ2-1, with 8 bases fitting TRBD1. The CDR3 sequence is 13 residues long. Germline CDR1 reads LNHDA; CDR2 reads SQIVND (reference sequence). V lost 5 bases to trimming and J lost 8 bases; unmatched junction nucleotides: 5. CDR3 amino acids: CASSGPGGDEQFF. The CDR3 DNA reads as TGTGCCAGTAGTGGCCCAGGGGGCGATGAGCAGTTCTTC.